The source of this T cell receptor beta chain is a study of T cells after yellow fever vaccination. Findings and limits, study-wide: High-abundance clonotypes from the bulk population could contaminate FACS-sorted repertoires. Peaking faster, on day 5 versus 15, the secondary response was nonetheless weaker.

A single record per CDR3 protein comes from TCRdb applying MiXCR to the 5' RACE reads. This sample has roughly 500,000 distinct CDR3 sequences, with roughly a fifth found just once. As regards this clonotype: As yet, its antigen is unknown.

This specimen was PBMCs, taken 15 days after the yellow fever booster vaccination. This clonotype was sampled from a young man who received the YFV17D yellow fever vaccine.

This CDR3 reads CASSLTASGANVLTF. CDR3 nucleotide sequence: TGCGCCAGCAGCTTGACTGCCTCTGGGGCCAACGTCCTGACTTTC. This chain uses TRBV5-1 with TRBJ2-6; D is ambiguous. CDR3 length: 15 amino acids. V lost 1 base, J lost 0 bases, and 5 bases lay in between. In germline, CDR1 is SGHRS, CDR2 YFSETQ.